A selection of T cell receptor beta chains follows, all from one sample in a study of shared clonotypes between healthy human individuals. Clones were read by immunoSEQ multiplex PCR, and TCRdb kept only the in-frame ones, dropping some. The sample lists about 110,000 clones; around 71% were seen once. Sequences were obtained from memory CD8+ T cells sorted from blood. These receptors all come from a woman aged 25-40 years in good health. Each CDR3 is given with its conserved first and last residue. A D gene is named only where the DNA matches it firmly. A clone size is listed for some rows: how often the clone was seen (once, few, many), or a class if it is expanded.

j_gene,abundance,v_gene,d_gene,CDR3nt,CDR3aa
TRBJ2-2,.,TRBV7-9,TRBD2,TGTGCCAGCAGCTTCCGCTTTCTAGCGGGAGAACTCTCCGGGGAGCTGTTTTTT,CASSFRFLAGELSGELFF
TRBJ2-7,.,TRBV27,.,TGTGCCAGCAGTTTCCTCGGGGCCGGCGAGCAGTACTTC,CASSFLGAGEQYF
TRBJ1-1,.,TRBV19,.,TGTGCCAGTAGTATAATGGGGGGCTGGACTGAAGCTTTCTTT,CASSIMGGWTEAFF
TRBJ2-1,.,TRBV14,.,TGTGCCAGCAGCCAAGAAAGGCTAAGGTCCGCGGTTAACAATGAGCAGTTCTTC,CASSQERLRSAVNNEQFF
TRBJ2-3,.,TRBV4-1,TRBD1,TGCGCCAGCAGCCAGGGACAGGGGGTTATCACAGATACGCAGTATTTT,CASSQGQGVITDTQYF
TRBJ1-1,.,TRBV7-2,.,TGTGCCAGCAGCACCCCATCGGGGCCGTCTTTTGTCGAGGCTTTCTTT,CASSTPSGPSFVEAFF
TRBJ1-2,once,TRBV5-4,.,TGTGCCAGCAGCTTGGGGCCAGCCTATGGCTACACCTTC,CASSLGPAYGYTF
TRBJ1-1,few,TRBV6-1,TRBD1,TGTGCCAGCAGTGTCCCACACGGGACAGGGCCCACTGAAGCTTTCTTT,CASSVPHGTGPTEAFF
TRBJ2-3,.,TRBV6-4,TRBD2,TGTGCCAGCAGTGACTCTACTAGCGGGCACACAGATACGCAGTATTTT,CASSDSTSGHTDTQYF
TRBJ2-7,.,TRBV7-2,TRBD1,TGTGCCAGCAGCTTAGAAGCAGGGGGCCCCTACGAGCAGTACTTC,CASSLEAGGPYEQYF
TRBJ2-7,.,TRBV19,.,TGTGCCACCTCGGGACTCTCCTACGAGCAGTACTTC,CATSGLSYEQYF
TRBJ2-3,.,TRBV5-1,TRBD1,TGCGCCAGCAGGACAGGGCAAAGTACAGATACGCAGTATTTT,CASRTGQSTDTQYF
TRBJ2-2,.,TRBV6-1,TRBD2,TGTGCCAGCAGTGAAGGCGCACGACTAGCGGGTCTCACCGGGGAGCTGTTTTTT,CASSEGARLAGLTGELFF
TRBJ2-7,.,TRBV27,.,TGTGCCAGCAGTTTGACAGTGTCGGGGTACGAGCAGTACTTC,CASSLTVSGYEQYF
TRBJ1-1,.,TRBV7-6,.,TGTGCCAGCAGTAAAAGGCGGGACGCTATTTACACTGAAGCTTTCTTT,CASSKRRDAIYTEAFF
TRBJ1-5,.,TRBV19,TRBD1,TGTGCCAGTAGACGCAGGGGGCTTAGGGGCAATCAGCCCCAGCATTTT,CASRRRGLRGNQPQHF
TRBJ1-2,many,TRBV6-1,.,TGTGCCAGCAGTGAAGAAGCAGGGGCAAGATATGGCTACACCTTC,CASSEEAGARYGYTF
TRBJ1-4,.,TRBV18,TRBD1,TGTGCCAGCTCACCGCCGACAGGGGAGGGCGAAAAACTGTTTTTT,CASSPPTGEGEKLFF
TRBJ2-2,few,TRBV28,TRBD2,TGTGCCAGCAGCCCACGGGGGGGGAGCCTCCATTACACCGGGGAGCTGTTTTTT,CASSPRGGSLHYTGELFF
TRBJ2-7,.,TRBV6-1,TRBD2,TGTGCCAGCAGTGAACATTCAGGGACTAGCTCCTACGAGCAGTACTTC,CASSEHSGTSSYEQYF
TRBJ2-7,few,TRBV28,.,TGTGCCAGCAGTTTCGACGAGCAGTACTTC,CASSFDEQYF
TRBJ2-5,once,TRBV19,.,TGTGCCAGTAGTATCGGGACACAACCGTGGGAGACCCAGTACTTC,CASSIGTQPWETQYF
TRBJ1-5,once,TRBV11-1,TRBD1,TGTGCCAGCAGCTCCACAGGGGCCGGCAATCAGCCCCAGCATTTT,CASSSTGAGNQPQHF
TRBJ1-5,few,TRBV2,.,TGTGCCAGCAGTGAAGCGGGGGACAATCGCAATCAGCCCCAGCATTTT,CASSEAGDNRNQPQHF
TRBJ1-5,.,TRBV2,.,TGTGCCAGCAGTGAATTCGGGTATAGCAATCAGCCCCAGCATTTT,CASSEFGYSNQPQHF
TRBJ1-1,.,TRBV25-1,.,TGTGCCAGCCTGACCGGGGGATCTGAAGCCTTCTTT,CASLTGGSEAFF